What follows is one T cell receptor beta chain and its context. The data are from a study of blood T cell repertoires in COVID-19. Overall study context: The United States, Italy and Spain supplied acute and convalescent COVID-19 samples. Sources were T cells, B-cell-depleted T cells, or PBMCs; the material itself was cDNA or gDNA.

Original data processing: Reference gene primer amplification gave estimated nucleated cell counts. Profiled with immunoSEQ multiplex PCR; TCRdb holds only in-frame clones, not every one. V, J and clone size reflect that table, while D and trimming were determined from the DNA. The sample shows about 180,000 clones, about nine tenths of them seen only once. Source material: peripheral blood. The receptor's source is a woman aged 25 to 39 with acute or convalescent COVID-19.

CDR3 DNA: TGTGCCAGCAGTGAAGAGGATAGCTCACACACCGGGGAGCTGTTTTTT. Protein product: CASSEEDSSHTGELFF. This chain links TRBV2 with TRBJ2-2; D remains unclear. This CDR3 has 16 residues. Germline V gene sequence: CDR1 SNHLY, CDR2 FYNNEI. The germline V and J ends were trimmed by 1 base and 3 bases, with 12 bases remaining between them. Variable domain in full (rest from reference TRBV2 and TRBJ2-2): EPEVTQTPSHQVTQMGQEVILRCVPISNHLYFYWYRQILGQKVEFLVSFYNNEISEKSEIFDDQFSVERPDGSNFTLKIRSTKLEDSAMYFCASSEEDSSHTGELFFGEGSRLTVL.